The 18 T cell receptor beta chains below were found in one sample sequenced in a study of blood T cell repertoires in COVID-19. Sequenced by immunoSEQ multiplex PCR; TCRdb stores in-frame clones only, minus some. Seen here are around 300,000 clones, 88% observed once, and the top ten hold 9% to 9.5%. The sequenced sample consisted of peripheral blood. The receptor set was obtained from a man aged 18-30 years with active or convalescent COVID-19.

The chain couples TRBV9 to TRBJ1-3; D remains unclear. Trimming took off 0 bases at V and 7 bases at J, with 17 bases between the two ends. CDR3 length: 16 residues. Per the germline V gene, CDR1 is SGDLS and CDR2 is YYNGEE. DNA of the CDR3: TGTGCCAGCAGCGTAGACTCGCGGGGAATGGGGAACACCATATATTTT. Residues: CASSVDSRGMGNTIYF.

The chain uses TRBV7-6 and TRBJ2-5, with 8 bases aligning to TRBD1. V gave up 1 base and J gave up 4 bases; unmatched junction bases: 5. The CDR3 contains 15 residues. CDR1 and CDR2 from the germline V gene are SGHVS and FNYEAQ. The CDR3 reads CASSLGGTGGETQYF. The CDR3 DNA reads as TGTGCCAGCAGCTTAGGAGGGACAGGTGGAGAGACCCAGTACTTC.

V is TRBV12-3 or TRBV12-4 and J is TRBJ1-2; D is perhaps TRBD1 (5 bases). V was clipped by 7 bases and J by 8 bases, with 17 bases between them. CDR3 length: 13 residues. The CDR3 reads CASTQRRGFGYTF. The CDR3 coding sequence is TGTGCCAGCACCCAACGGAGGGGATTCGGCTACACCTTC.

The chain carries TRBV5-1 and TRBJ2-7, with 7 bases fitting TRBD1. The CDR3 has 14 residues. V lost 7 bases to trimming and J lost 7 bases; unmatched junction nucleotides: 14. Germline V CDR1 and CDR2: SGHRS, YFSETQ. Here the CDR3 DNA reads TGCGCCAGCGGCCCGGGCACAGGGGATGGAGAGCAGTACTTC. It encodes CASGPGTGDGEQYF.

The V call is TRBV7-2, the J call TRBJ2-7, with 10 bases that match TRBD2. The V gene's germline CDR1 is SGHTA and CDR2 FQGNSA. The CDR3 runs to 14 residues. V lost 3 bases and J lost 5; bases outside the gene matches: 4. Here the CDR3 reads CASSFRLAGHEQYF. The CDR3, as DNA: TGTGCCAGCAGCTTCCGACTAGCGGGCCACGAGCAGTACTTC.

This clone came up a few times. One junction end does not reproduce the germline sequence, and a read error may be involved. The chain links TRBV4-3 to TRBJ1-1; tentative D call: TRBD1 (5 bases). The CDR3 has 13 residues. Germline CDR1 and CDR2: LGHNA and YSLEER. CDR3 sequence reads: CASSQGHPSEQAF. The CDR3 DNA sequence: TGCGCCAGCAGCCAAGGACACCCCTCGGAACAGGCCTTT.

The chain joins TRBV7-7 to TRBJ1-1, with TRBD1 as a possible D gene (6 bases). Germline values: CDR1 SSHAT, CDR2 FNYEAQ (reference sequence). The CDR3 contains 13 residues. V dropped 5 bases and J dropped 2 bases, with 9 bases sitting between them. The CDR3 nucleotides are TGTGCCAGCAGCCGGACAGACAACACTGAAGCTTTCTTT. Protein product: CASSRTDNTEAFF.

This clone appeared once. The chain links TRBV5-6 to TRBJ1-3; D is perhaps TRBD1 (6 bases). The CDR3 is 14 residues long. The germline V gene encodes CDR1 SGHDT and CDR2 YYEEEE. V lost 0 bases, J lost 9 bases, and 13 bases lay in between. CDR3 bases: TGTGCCAGCAGCTTGGGCAGGGGATCAGGCACCATATATTTT. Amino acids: CASSLGRGSGTIYF. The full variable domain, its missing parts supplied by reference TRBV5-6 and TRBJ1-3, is DAGVTQSPTHLIKTRGQQVTLRCSPKSGHDTVSWYQQALGQGPQFIFQYYEEEERQRGNFPDRFSGHQFPNYSSELNVNALLLGDSALYLCASSLGRGSGTIYFGEGSWLTVV.

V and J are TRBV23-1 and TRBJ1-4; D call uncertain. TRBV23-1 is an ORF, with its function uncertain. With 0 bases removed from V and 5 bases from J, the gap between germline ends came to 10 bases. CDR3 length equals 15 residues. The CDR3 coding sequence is TGCGCCAGCAGTCAATCGCGGCTTACAAATGAAAAACTGTTTTTT. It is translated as CASSQSRLTNEKLFF.

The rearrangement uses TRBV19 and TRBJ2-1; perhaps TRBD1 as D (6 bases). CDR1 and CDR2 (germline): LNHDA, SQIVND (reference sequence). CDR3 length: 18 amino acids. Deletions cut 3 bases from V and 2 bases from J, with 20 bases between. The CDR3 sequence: CASSIRQAGLMTYNEQFF. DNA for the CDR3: TGTGCCAGTAGTATCCGACAGGCAGGGTTAATGACCTACAATGAGCAGTTCTTC.

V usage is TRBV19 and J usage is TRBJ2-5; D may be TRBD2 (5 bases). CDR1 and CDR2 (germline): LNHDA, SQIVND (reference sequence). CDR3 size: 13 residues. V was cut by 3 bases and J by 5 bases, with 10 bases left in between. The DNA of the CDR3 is TGTGCCAGTAGTATCTGGACTTCGGAGACCCAGTACTTC. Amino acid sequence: CASSIWTSETQYF.

CDR3 amino acids: CASSPEGLAGGPGDTQYF. The CDR3 DNA is TGTGCCAGCAGCCCCGAGGGGTTAGCGGGGGGGCCCGGAGATACGCAGTATTTT. J is TRBJ2-3 and V is TRBV6-2 or TRBV6-3, with 11 bases fitting TRBD2. Per germline, CDR1 MNHEY and CDR2 SVGEGT. Trimming cost V 6 bases and J 5 bases; bases outside gene matches: 16. CDR3 size: 18 residues.

This CDR3 is CASTELAGSTDTQYF. In DNA, the CDR3 is TGTGCCAGCACCGAACTAGCGGGATCCACAGATACGCAGTATTTT. V and J are TRBV5-4 and TRBJ2-3; 10 nucleotides agree with TRBD2. The CDR3 contains 15 residues. Germline lookup yields CDR1 SGHNT and CDR2 YYREEE (reference sequence). V dropped 6 bases and J dropped 2; count of bases not matched to a gene: 6.

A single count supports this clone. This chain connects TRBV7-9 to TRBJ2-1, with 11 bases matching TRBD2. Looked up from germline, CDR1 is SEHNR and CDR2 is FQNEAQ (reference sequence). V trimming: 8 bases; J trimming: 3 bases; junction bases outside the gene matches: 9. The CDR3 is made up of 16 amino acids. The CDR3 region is CASLAGGLNLYNEQFF. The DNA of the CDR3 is TGTGCCAGCTTAGCGGGGGGGCTTAATCTCTACAATGAGCAGTTCTTC.

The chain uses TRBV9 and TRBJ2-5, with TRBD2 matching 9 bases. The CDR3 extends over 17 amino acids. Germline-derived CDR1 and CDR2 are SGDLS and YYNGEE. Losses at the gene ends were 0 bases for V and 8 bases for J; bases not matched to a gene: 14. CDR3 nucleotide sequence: TGTGCCAGCAGCGTAGGTGTTAGCGGGGGTGCAGCTGGAACCCAGTACTTC. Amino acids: CASSVGVSGGAAGTQYF.

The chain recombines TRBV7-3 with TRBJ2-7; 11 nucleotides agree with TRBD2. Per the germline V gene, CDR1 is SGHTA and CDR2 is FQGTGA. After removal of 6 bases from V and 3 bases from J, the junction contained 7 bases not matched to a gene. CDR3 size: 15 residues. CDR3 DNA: TGTGCCAGCAGTTTTAGCGGGGGGGCCCACTACGAGCAGTACTTC. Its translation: CASSFSGGAHYEQYF.

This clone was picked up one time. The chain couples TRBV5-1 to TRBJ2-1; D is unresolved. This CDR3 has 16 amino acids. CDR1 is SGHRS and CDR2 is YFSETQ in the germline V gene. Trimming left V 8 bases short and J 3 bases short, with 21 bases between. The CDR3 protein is CASRTEESRLYNEQFF. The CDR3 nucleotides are TGCGCCAGTAGAACCGAGGAAAGCAGACTCTACAATGAGCAGTTCTTC.

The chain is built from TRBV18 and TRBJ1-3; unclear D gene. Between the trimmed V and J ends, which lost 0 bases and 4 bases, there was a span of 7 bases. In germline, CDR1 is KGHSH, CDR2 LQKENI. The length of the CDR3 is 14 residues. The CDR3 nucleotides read TGTGCCAGCTCACCACCGTCGGTCGGAAACACCATATATTTT. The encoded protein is CASSPPSVGNTIYF.